The entry below gives a single T cell receptor beta chain sequence along with its context. Its antigen target is currently unknown. The junction and the germline gene differ at one end; a read error may be behind it. This specimen comes from a study of blood T cells in healthy people across ages (dated by TCRdb to between 2014 and 2017). General notes on the study: In model experiments, roughly one uniquely barcoded TCR beta cDNA molecule per two T cells was captured by template switching. Age-related changes in TCR beta repertoire diversity were measured in the study by deep sequencing normalized with unique cDNA molecular identifiers. The donors were split into four age groups: young (average about 15 years), middle-aged (roughly 40), aged (62) and long-lived (82). To avoid experimental bias, donors of different ages were distributed randomly across sequencing lanes. For two donors (one aged 18 to 30 and one aged 80 or older), the study analyzed two additional independent replicas of 1 million unique cDNA reads from the same blood draw.

Receptor libraries were prepared by 5' RACE. Sequencing relied on an Illumina HiSeq 2500. A second about 7 to 12 cycle PCR used a sample-barcoded 5' primer and a J-beta primer mix. Each TCR beta cDNA molecule received a unique molecular identifier from a template-switch 5' adaptor carrying 12 random nucleotides. Each sample yielded at least 3 million CDR3-containing paired-end reads. First-strand cDNA was synthesized from all RNA with the Mint cDNA synthesis kit, primed by a TRBC-specific oligonucleotide. All cDNA was treated with uracil-DNA glycosylase and then went through a first 18-cycle PCR with the universal primers M1SS and BC2_uni_R. The study's own analysis went as follows. For normalization, 1 million high-quality reads, each with a distinct molecular identifier, were randomly selected from each sample. Reads sharing molecular identifiers were discarded rather than binned into consensus sequences. MiTCR, run with a Q25 quality threshold and the strictest error-elimination algorithm, handled CDR3 identification, clonotype clustering and error correction. A nonparametric unseen species model with Euler transformation was used to estimate a lower bound on total TCR beta diversity. In TCRdb, the public reads were trimmed at Q25 with fastp and aligned with MiXCR, with productive beta chains retained. Each CDR3 protein appears once, grouped with its most common genes and DNA. Here the V and J calls rest on TCRdb's processing, not on the authors' analysis. The sample table contains 780,000 or so distinct CDR3 sequences; only one count was recorded for around half of them. The ten largest make up 41% of the sample.

Points the paper makes about the study in general: Estimates of total diversity based on one million sequenced T cells were regarded as lower bounds and as underestimates. Compared with the aged group, more naive CD4+ T cells, fewer expanded clones and increased TCR diversity were shown by the long-lived group, suggesting age selection. A strong correlation was found between observed TCR beta diversity and the percentage of naive T cells measured by flow cytometry. Since profiling was done on bulk unsorted PBMCs, naive and antigen-experienced compartments could not be conclusively compared. Because the CMV infection status of the donors was unknown, age-related changes in expanded clonotypes may potentially have been confounded. Observed TCR beta diversity per million T cells fell roughly linearly with age, and a significant reduction was already apparent by age around 40.

Systemically healthy Caucasian individuals from Russia, around 38 in total and aged about 6 to 100 years, were included as donors. Around 10 milliliters of peripheral blood were collected from each donor into EDTA-treated Vacutainer tubes. Ficoll-Paque density-gradient centrifugation was used to isolate PBMCs, with at least 6.5 million per sample. Total RNA, at least 6 micrograms per sample, was extracted from PBMCs with Trizol reagent. Naive CD45RAhigh/CD27high T cell percentages were measured by flow cytometry on a PBMC aliquot from every donor. The germline V gene specifies SGHTA as CDR1 and FQGNSA as CDR2. From cysteine to phenylalanine, the CDR3 is 17 amino acids long. Just the 51-base CDR3 DNA is kept, in frame starting at base 1.

Sequences were obtained from blood. The rearranged chain carries TRBV7-2 and TRBJ2-7, with 8 bases aligning to TRBD2. The source of this sequence is an elderly man in good health. The sequenced DNA: TGTGCCGGCAGCTTAACCGGAGTAGCGGGGTTCTCCTACGAGCAGTACTTC. The translation is CAGSLTGVAGFSYEQYF.